The present entry profiles one TCR beta chain with its context. Its specificity is unknown. Study-level points and caveats: The larger cohort examined one V-J beta rearrangement, not whole repertoires. Tumor Tregs overlapped most with tumor, then blood, naive CD4+ cells. The TCR gene usage of tumor memory CD4+ T cells clustered together with blood and lymph node memory CD4+ cells and with lymph node naive CD4+ cells.

Cells sorted as Tregs were CD4+, CD25+ and CD127-/low. Full-length variable regions came from constant-region reverse primers plus semi-nested Nested Universal Primer A PCR. TCRdb re-analysed the 5' RACE reads in MiXCR, keeping a single row per CDR3 protein. The sample contains 40,000 to 55,000 distinct CDR3 sequences, roughly a fifth of which appear only once. Germline V gives CDR1 MDHEN, CDR2 SYDVKM. The V gene lost 6 bases and the J gene lost 6 bases, with 17 bases spanning the gap. This CDR3 is built from 14 residues. The sequenced sample consisted of Tregs sorted from a lymph node. This sequence joins TRBV28 and TRBJ1-1, with no clear D. This TCR derives from a female donor with breast cancer. The CDR3 here is CASRRLAEVSEAFF. The CDR3 bases are TGTGCCAGCAGACGCCTAGCTGAAGTATCTGAAGCTTTCTTT.